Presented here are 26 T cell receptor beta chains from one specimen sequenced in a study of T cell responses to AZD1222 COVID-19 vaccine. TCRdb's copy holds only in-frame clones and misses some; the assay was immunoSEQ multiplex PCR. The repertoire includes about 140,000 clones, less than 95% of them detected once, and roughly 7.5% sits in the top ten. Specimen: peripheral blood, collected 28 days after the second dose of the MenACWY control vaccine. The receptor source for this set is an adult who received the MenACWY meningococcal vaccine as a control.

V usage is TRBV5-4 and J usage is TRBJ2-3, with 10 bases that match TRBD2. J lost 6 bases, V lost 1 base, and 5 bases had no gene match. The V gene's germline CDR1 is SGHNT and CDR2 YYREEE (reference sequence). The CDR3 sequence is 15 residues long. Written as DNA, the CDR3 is TGTGCCAGCAGCTTGCGGCTAGCGGGAGCCGATACGCAGTATTTT. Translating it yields CASSLRLAGADTQYF.

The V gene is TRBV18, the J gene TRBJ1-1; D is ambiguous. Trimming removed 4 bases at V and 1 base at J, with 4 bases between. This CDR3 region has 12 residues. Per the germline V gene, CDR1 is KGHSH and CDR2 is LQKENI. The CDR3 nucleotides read TGTGCCAGCTCACAGGGGAACACTGAAGCTTTCTTT. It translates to CASSQGNTEAFF.

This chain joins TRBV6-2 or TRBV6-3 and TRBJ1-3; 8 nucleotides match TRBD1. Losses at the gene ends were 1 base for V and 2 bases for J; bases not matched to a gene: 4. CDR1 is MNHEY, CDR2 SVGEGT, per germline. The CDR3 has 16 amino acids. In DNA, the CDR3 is TGTGCCAGCAGTTACTTCGGACAGGGAGCTGGAAACACCATATATTTT. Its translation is CASSYFGQGAGNTIYF.

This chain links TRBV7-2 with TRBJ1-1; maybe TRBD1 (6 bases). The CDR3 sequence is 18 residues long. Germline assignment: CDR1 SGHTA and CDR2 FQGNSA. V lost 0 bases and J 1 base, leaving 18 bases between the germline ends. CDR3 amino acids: CASSLAWLNRVSNTEAFF. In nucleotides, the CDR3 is TGTGCCAGCAGCTTAGCTTGGCTAAACAGGGTATCGAACACTGAAGCTTTCTTT.

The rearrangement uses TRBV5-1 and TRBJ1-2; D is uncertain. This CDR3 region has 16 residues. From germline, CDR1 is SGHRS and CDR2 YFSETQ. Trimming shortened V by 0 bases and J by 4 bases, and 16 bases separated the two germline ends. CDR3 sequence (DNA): TGCGCCAGCAGCTTGGACTTCACTGGGGTTACCTATGGCTACACCTTC. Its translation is CASSLDFTGVTYGYTF.

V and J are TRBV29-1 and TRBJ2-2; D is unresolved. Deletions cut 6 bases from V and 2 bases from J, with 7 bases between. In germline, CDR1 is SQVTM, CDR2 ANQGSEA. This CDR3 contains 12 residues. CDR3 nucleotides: TGCAGCGTCCGAATAAACACCGGGGAGCTGTTTTTT. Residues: CSVRINTGELFF.

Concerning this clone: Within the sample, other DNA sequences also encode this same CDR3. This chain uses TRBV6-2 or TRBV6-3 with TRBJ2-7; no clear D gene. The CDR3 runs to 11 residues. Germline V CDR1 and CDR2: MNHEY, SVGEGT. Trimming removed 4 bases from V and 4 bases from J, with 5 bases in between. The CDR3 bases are TGTGCCAGCAGTTCCCCGTACGAGCAGTACTTC. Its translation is CASSSPYEQYF.

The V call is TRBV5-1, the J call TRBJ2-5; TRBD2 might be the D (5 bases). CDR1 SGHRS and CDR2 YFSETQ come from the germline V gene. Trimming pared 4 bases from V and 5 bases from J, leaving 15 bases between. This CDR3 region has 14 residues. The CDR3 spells CASSVGAVGETQYF. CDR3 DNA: TGCGCCAGCAGCGTCGGAGCGGTTGGGGAGACCCAGTACTTC.

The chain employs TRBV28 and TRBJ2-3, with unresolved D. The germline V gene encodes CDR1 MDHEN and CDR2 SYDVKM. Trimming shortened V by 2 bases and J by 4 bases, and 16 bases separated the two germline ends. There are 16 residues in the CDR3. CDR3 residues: CASSLLLPLGADTQYF. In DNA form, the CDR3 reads TGTGCCAGCAGTTTACTGCTTCCATTGGGTGCAGATACGCAGTATTTT.

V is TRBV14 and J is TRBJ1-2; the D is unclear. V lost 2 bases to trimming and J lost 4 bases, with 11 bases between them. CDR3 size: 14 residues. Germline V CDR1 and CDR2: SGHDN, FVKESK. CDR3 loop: CASSQIGERYGYTF. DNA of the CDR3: TGTGCCAGCAGCCAAATTGGGGAACGCTATGGCTACACCTTC.

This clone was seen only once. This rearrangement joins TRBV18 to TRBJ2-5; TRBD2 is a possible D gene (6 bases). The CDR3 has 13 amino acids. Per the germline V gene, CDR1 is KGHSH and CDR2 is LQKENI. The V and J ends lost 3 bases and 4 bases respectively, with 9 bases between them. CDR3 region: CASSPGEAETQYF. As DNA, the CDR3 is TGTGCCAGCTCACCGGGGGAGGCAGAGACCCAGTACTTC.

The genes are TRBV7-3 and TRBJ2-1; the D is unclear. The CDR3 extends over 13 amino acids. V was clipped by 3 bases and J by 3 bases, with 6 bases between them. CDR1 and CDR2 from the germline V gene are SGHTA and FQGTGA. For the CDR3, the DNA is TGTGCCAGCAGCTTTTTAGGCTACAATGAGCAGTTCTTC. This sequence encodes CASSFLGYNEQFF.

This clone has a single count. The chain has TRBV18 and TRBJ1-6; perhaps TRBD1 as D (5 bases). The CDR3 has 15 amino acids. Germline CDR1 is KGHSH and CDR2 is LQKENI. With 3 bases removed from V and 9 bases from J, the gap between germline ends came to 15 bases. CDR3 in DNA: TGTGCCAGCTCACCTCAGTGGGACGATGTTTCACCCCTCCACTTT. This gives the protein CASSPQWDDVSPLHF.

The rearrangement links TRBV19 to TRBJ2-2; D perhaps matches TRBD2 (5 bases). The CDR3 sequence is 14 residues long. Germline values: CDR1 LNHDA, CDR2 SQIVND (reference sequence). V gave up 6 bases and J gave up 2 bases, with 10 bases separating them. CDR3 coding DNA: TGTGCCAGTAGGGCGGGCCCCAACACCGGGGAGCTGTTTTTT. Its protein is CASRAGPNTGELFF.

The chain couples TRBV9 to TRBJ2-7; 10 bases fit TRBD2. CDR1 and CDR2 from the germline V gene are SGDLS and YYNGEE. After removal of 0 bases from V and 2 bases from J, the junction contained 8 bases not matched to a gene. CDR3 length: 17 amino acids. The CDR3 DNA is TGTGCCAGCAGCGTAGCTCCGACCGGGACTAGCGCCTACGAGCAGTACTTC. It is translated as CASSVAPTGTSAYEQYF. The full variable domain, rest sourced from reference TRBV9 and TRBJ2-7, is DSGVTQTPKHLITATGQRVTLRCSPRSGDLSVYWYQQSLDQGLQFLIQYYNGEERAKGNILERFSAQQFPDLHSELNLSSLELGDSALYFCASSVAPTGTSAYEQYFGPGTRLTVT.

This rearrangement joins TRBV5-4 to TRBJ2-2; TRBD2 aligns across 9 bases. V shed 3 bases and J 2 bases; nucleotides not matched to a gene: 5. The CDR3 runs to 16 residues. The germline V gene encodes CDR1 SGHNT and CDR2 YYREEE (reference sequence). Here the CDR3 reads CASSSHSGGNTGELFF. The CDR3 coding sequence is TGTGCCAGCAGCTCCCATAGCGGGGGAAACACCGGGGAGCTGTTTTTT.

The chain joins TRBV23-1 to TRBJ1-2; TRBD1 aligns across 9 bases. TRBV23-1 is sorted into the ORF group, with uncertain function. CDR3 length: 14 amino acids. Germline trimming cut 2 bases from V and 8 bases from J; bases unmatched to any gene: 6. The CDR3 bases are TGCGCCAGCAGTCAAAAGGGACAGGGACTAGGCTACACCTTC. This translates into CASSQKGQGLGYTF.

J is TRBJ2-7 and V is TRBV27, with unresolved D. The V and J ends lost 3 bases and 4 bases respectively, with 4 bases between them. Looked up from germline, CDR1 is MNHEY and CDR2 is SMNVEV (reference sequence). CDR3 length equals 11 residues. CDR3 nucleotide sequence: TGTGCCAGCAGTTTCGGGTACGAGCAGTACTTC. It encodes CASSFGYEQYF.

The CDR3 coding sequence is TGCGCCAGCAGCACCCCCTTGGGACTAGCGGGACTCAATGAGCAGTTCTTC. Protein: CASSTPLGLAGLNEQFF. V gene TRBV5-1 combines with J gene TRBJ2-1; 13 positions agree with TRBD2. Unmatched junction bases numbered 10, after V lost 4 bases and J lost 6 bases. Germline loops: CDR1 SGHRS, CDR2 YFSETQ. The CDR3 has 17 residues. Full variable domain (missing parts from reference TRBV5-1 and TRBJ2-1): KAGVTQTPRYLIKTRGQQVTLSCSPISGHRSVSWYQQTPGQGLQFLFEYFSETQRNKGNFPGRFSGRQFSNSRSEMNVSTLELGDSALYLCASSTPLGLAGLNEQFFGPGTRLTVL.

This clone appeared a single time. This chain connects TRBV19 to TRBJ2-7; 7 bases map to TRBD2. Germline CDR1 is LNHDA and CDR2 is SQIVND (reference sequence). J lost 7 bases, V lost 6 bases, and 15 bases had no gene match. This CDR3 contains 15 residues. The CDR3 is CASREWREPPGEQYF. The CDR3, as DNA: TGTGCCAGTAGAGAGTGGCGGGAGCCTCCGGGTGAGCAGTACTTC. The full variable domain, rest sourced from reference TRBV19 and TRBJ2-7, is DGGITQSPKYLFRKEGQNVTLSCEQNLNHDAMYWYRQDPGQGLRLIYYSQIVNDFQKGDIAEGYSVSREKKESFPLTVTSAQKNPTAFYLCASREWREPPGEQYFGPGTRLTVT.

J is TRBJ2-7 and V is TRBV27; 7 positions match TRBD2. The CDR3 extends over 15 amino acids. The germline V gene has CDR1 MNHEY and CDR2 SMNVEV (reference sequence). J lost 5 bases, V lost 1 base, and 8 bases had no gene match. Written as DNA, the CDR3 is TGTGCCAGCAGTTTATTCCTAGCGGCAACCCACGAGCAGTACTTC. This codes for CASSLFLAATHEQYF.

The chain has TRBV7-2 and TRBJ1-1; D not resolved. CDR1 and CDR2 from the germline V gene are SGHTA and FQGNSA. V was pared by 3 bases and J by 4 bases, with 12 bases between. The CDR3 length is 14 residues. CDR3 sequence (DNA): TGTGCCAGCAGCTTTTCGGATACAGTCACTGAAGCTTTCTTT. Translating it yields CASSFSDTVTEAFF. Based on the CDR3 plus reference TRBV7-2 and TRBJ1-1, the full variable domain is GAGVSQSPSNKVTEKGKDVELRCDPISGHTALYWYRQSLGQGLEFLIYFQGNSAPDKSGLPSDRFSAERTGGSVSTLTIQRTQQEDSAVYLCASSFSDTVTEAFFGQGTRLTVV.

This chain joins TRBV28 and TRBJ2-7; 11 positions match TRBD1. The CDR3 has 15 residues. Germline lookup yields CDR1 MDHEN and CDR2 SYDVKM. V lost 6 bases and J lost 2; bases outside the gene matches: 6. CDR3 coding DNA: TGTGCCAGCAGCCCCGGGGACAGGGGGGCCTACGAGCAGTACTTC. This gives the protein CASSPGDRGAYEQYF.

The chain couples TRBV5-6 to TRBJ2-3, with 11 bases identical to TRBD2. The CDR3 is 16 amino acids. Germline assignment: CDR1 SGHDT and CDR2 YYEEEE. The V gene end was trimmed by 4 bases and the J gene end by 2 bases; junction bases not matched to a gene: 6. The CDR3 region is CASSPGTSGNTDTQYF. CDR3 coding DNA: TGTGCCAGCAGCCCTGGGACTAGCGGAAACACAGATACGCAGTATTTT.

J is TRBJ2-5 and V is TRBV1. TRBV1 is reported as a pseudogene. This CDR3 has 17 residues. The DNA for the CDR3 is TGCACCAGCAGCCAAGTCGTTCTACCGGCGAAATCGGAGACCCAGTACTTC. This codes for CTSSQVVLPAKSETQYF.

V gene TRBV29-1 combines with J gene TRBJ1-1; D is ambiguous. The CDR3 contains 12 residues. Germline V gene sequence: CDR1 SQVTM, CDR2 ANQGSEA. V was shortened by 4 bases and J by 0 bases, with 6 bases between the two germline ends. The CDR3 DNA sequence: TGCAGCGTTGTTTCCTTGAACACTGAAGCTTTCTTT. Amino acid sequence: CSVVSLNTEAFF.